A selection of T cell receptor beta chains follows, all from one sample in a study of cytomegalovirus exposure and HLA in healthy donors. Clones were read by immunoSEQ multiplex PCR, and TCRdb kept only the in-frame ones, dropping some. The sample contains 150,000 to 200,000 clones, about 79% of which appear only once. Specimen: PBMCs. Receptors were obtained from a middle-aged man in good health and CMV-seropositive. Both conserved end residues are part of each CDR3. The D gene is left open where the match is weak. Clone size is given for some rows only: seen once, a few or many times, or a class if the clone is expanded.

clone_size	v_call	d_call	j_call	cdr3_nt	cdr3_aa
-	TRBV7-6	-	TRBJ2-3	TGTGCCAGCAGCTTATCCAACGGGGGCACAGATACGCAGTATTTT	CASSLSNGGTDTQYF
-	TRBV29-1	-	TRBJ1-1	TGCAGCGTTGACAGGGTAGGAAGGCGGCTTGAAGCTTTCTTT	CSVDRVGRRLEAFF
-	TRBV6-5	TRBD1	TRBJ1-2	TGTGCCAGCAGGACAGGGGGCAGCGGTAGCTATGGCTACACCTTC	CASRTGGSGSYGYTF
-	TRBV6-5	TRBD1	TRBJ1-2	TGTGCCAGCAGTTACCAAGGGGGCGAAATCTACACCTTC	CASSYQGGEIYTF
-	TRBV16	-	TRBJ1-1	TGTGCCAGCAGCCAATCGAACAGAAAGAACACTGAAGCTTTCTTT	CASSQSNRKNTEAFF
-	TRBV4-1	-	TRBJ2-7	TGCGCCAGCAGCCAAGATGGGGGCCGCTACGAGCAGTACTTC	CASSQDGGRYEQYF
once	TRBV9	TRBD1	TRBJ2-7	TGTGCCAGCAGCCTCGGGACAGGGACAGTGGCTTTC	CASSLGTGTVAF
-	TRBV25-1	-	TRBJ1-2	TGTGCCAGCAGTCCACAAGTTGTTCACAGGGCGCTTTATGGCTACACCTTC	CASSPQVVHRALYGYTF
-	TRBV6-1	-	TRBJ2-2	TGTGCCAGCAGTGAGTTGCGCGTCACCGGGGAGCTGTTTTTT	CASSELRVTGELFF
-	TRBV29-1	TRBD2	TRBJ2-1	TGCAGCGGCCGGGGGGGCCATGAGCAGTTCTTC	CSGRGGHEQFF
-	TRBV30	TRBD1	TRBJ1-5	TGTGCCTGGAGCAGGACAGGGGGAGTCAATCAGCCCCAGCATTTT	CAWSRTGGVNQPQHF
once	TRBV19	-	TRBJ2-1	TGTGCCACTGCCCAAGTGGAGGGGCCGTACAATGAGCAGTTCTTC	CATAQVEGPYNEQFF
-	TRBV14	TRBD1	TRBJ1-2	TGTGCCAGCAGCCAAGGCCAGGGGGCTAACTATGGCTACACCTTC	CASSQGQGANYGYTF
-	TRBV2	TRBD2	TRBJ2-3	TGTGCCAGCAGTGAAAGCGGGGGGGCGGGAGATACGCAGTATTTT	CASSESGGAGDTQYF
few	TRBV6-5	-	TRBJ1-1	TGTGCCAGCGGGGACATCGGTCTGAACACTGAAGCTTTCTTT	CASGDIGLNTEAFF
-	TRBV7-2	TRBD1	TRBJ1-2	TGTGCCAGCAGCCCGACAGGGGGCGCGGTCCACCCACATGGCTACACCTTC	CASSPTGGAVHPHGYTF
-	TRBV5-1	-	TRBJ2-4	TGCGCCAGCAGCTCGGGTGTGGGACTGGGTGGCAAAAACATTCAGTACTTC	CASSSGVGLGGKNIQYF
once	TRBV4-2	TRBD2	TRBJ2-2	TGTGCCAGCAGCCAAGATAACAGCGGGGGGAACACCGGGGAGCTGTTTTTT	CASSQDNSGGNTGELFF
-	TRBV20-1	-	TRBJ1-1	TGCAGTGCTAGGTGGAGCGCTGAAGCTTTCTTT	CSARWSAEAFF
-	TRBV6-1	-	TRBJ1-5	TGTGCCAGCAGTGAGTCGAGTCCCATCGGGGCCCAGCATTTT	CASSESSPIGAQHF